The 27 T cell receptor beta chains given below trace back to one sample, sequenced in a study of blood T cell repertoires in COVID-19 (TCRdb year 2020). Receptor libraries were prepared by the immunoSEQ multiplex PCR assay. In its TCRdb copy, this immuneACCESS table keeps in-frame sequences only and misses some clones. Where compared with another copy, unresolved V genes explain less than half of these, and the others have no known cause. The sample has 15,000 or so clones on record, about 86% of them singletons. Around 2.8% of the sample comes from the top ten. Sequenced input: peripheral blood. The receptors stem from a human donor in a cohort sampled during active COVID-19.

The rearrangement links TRBV18 to TRBJ2-1; the D is unclear. The CDR3 loop spans 14 amino acids. Germline lookup yields CDR1 KGHSH and CDR2 LQKENI. V was trimmed by 2 bases and J by 0 bases, leaving 5 bases between them. CDR3 region: CASSPGSSYNEQFF. The CDR3 DNA is TGTGCCAGCTCACCAGGTAGCTCCTACAATGAGCAGTTCTTC.

Regarding this clone: One junction end does not reproduce the germline sequence, and a read error may be involved. The same CDR3 arises from other DNA sequences in this sample as well. The chain is built from TRBV11-2 and TRBJ1-2; 7 bases align to TRBD1. The CDR3 sequence is 13 residues long. Germline loops: CDR1 SGHAT, CDR2 FQNNGV. For the CDR3, the DNA is TGTGCTAGCACTCCGACAGGGAATAGCGGCTACACCTTC. Translation gives CASTPTGNSGYTF.

The V call is TRBV3-1 (or the pseudogene TRBV3-2), the J call TRBJ1-6; D gene ambiguous. Between the trimmed V and J ends, which lost 2 bases and 7 bases, there was a span of 6 bases. The CDR3 totals 13 residues. From germline, CDR1 is LGHDT and CDR2 YNNKEL (reference sequence). CDR3 protein: CASSQSLNSPLHF. DNA for the CDR3: TGTGCCAGCAGCCAATCACTGAATTCACCCCTCCACTTT.

This clone was counted once. The V and J genes are TRBV9 and TRBJ2-3; the D gene is possibly TRBD2 (5 bases). The germline CDR1 and CDR2 sequences are SGDLS and YYNGEE. The CDR3 covers 15 residues. Trimming left V 4 bases short and J 1 base short, with 13 bases between. The CDR3 DNA reads as TGTGCCAGCAGCCCCAGCGTGCGGGGCACAGATACGCAGTATTTT. Protein: CASSPSVRGTDTQYF.

This sequence joins TRBV13 and TRBJ1-2; no reliable D call. Germline CDR1 PRHDT, CDR2 FYEKMQ (reference sequence). V lost 4 bases and J lost 4, with 10 bases in between. The CDR3 extends over 13 amino acids. CDR3 amino acids: CASSSRRLYGYTF. In nucleotides, the CDR3 is TGTGCCAGCAGCTCTCGGAGACTCTATGGCTACACCTTC.

For the CDR3, the DNA is TGTGCCAGCAGCCCTCGGACGCGGAGGCACGGGGGCTACACCTTC. Protein product: CASSPRTRRHGGYTF. The rearrangement uses TRBV6-2 or TRBV6-3 and TRBJ1-2; no firm D call. Between the trimmed V and J ends, which lost 6 bases and 8 bases, there was a span of 22 bases. The CDR3 is made up of 15 amino acids. Germline assignment: CDR1 MNHEY and CDR2 SVGEGT.

As to this clone: At one of its ends the junction is not consistent with the germline gene, which may arise from a read error. The chain uses TRBV5-1 and TRBJ1-1; the match to TRBD1 covers 9 bases. The CDR3 is 14 amino acids. Germline V gene sequence: CDR1 SGHRS, CDR2 YFSETQ. In DNA, the CDR3 is TGCGCCAGCACCTTGGGACAGGGGAACACTGAAGCTTTCTTT. Protein: CASTLGQGNTEAFF.

J is TRBJ2-1 and V is TRBV27; 12 bases are shared with TRBD2. Germline V gene data show CDR1 as MNHEY and CDR2 as SMNVEV (reference sequence). Losses at the gene ends were 1 base for V and 4 bases for J; bases not matched to a gene: 5. The CDR3 totals 17 residues. CDR3 loop: CASSLLAGTSGYNEQFF. The CDR3 coding sequence is TGTGCCAGCAGTTTATTAGCCGGGACTAGCGGGTACAATGAGCAGTTCTTC.

This sequence joins TRBV12-3 or TRBV12-4 and TRBJ1-6; no firm D call. V was shortened by 4 bases and J by 6 bases, with 4 bases between the two germline ends. This CDR3 is built from 12 residues. CDR3 protein: CASSYFNSPLHF. The CDR3 nucleotides are TGTGCCAGCAGTTACTTTAATTCACCCCTCCACTTT.

This chain uses TRBV19 with TRBJ2-3; a possible D gene is TRBD2 (5 bases). V was trimmed by 3 bases and J by 3 bases, leaving 10 bases between them. The CDR3 length is 14 residues. Per the germline V gene, CDR1 is LNHDA and CDR2 is SQIVND (reference sequence). Here the CDR3 reads CASSIGVSTDTQYF. Here the CDR3 DNA reads TGTGCCAGTAGTATCGGGGTTTCGACAGATACGCAGTATTTT.

This chain links TRBV7-6 with TRBJ2-1; D might be TRBD2 (5 bases). Germline-derived CDR1 and CDR2 are SGHVS and FNYEAQ. CDR3 length equals 16 residues. V was pared by 5 bases and J by 8 bases, with 22 bases between. The CDR3 DNA is TGTGCCAGCAGCCCCCGGCGGGTGACCGCTGTACATGAGCAGTTCTTC. Its protein is CASSPRRVTAVHEQFF.

V usage is TRBV19 and J usage is TRBJ1-1, with D possibly matching TRBD1 (5 bases). The CDR3 has 14 amino acids. Trimming stripped 4 bases from V and 3 bases from J, with 12 bases between. In germline, CDR1 is LNHDA, CDR2 SQIVND (reference sequence). This CDR3 is CASSTGWRDTEAFF. The CDR3 nucleotides are TGTGCCAGTAGTACAGGGTGGAGGGACACTGAAGCTTTCTTT.

The chain joins TRBV2 to TRBJ2-7; TRBD2 might be the D (5 bases). V lost 4 bases to trimming and J lost 6 bases, with 13 bases between them. The CDR3 is 13 amino acids. Germline-derived CDR1 and CDR2 are SNHLY and FYNNEI. CDR3 amino acids: CASSVGWRAEQYF. The DNA of the CDR3 is TGTGCCAGCAGTGTCGGATGGCGGGCCGAGCAGTACTTC.

This clone was observed once. The chain is built from TRBV7-3 and TRBJ1-6; D is unresolved. This CDR3 contains 15 residues. V was shortened by 1 base and J by 5 bases, with 9 bases between the two germline ends. The V gene's germline CDR1 is SGHTA and CDR2 FQGTGA. CDR3 region: CASSLNTPNNSPLHF. The CDR3 nucleotides are TGTGCCAGCAGCTTAAACACCCCAAATAATTCACCCCTCCACTTT.

V usage is TRBV29-1 and J usage is TRBJ2-2; 9 bases fit TRBD1. This CDR3 has 14 amino acids. CDR1 and CDR2 from the germline V gene are SQVTM and ANQGSEA. V lost 3 bases to trimming and J lost 6 bases; unmatched junction nucleotides: 5. The CDR3 DNA reads as TGCAGCGTTGAGGAACAGGGGGCGTCCGGGGAGCTGTTTTTT. It yields the protein CSVEEQGASGELFF.

The chain joins TRBV19 to TRBJ1-5, with TRBD1 as a possible D gene (6 bases). V lost 3 bases to trimming and J lost 3 bases, with 15 bases between them. CDR1 is LNHDA, CDR2 SQIVND, per germline (reference sequence). CDR3 length: 16 residues. The CDR3 region is CASSMGPDRNNQPQHF. CDR3 in DNA: TGTGCCAGTAGTATGGGGCCCGACAGGAACAATCAGCCCCAGCATTTT. The full variable domain, completed using reference TRBV19 and TRBJ1-5, is DGGITQSPKYLFRKEGQNVTLSCEQNLNHDAMYWYRQDPGQGLRLIYYSQIVNDFQKGDIAEGYSVSREKKESFPLTVTSAQKNPTAFYLCASSMGPDRNNQPQHFGDGTRLSIL.

The gene calls are TRBV2 and TRBJ2-1; 8 bases map to TRBD1. This CDR3 is 13 amino acids long. Looked up from germline, CDR1 is SNHLY and CDR2 is FYNNEI. Trimming at V came to 6 bases and at J to 5 bases, leaving 3 bases not matched to a gene. This CDR3 reads CASRGTGDNEQFF. The CDR3 DNA sequence: TGTGCCAGCAGAGGGACAGGAGACAATGAGCAGTTCTTC.

This chain uses TRBV28 with TRBJ2-3, with 7 bases aligning to TRBD2. Trimming cost V 6 bases and J 0 bases; bases outside gene matches: 15. The CDR3 length is 18 residues. Germline V gene data show CDR1 as MDHEN and CDR2 as SYDVKM. The CDR3 bases are TGTGCCAGCAGGGATGTAGCCACGATTAGCGGGAGCACAGATACGCAGTATTTT. Residues: CASRDVATISGSTDTQYF. The full variable domain, rest sourced from reference TRBV28 and TRBJ2-3, is DVKVTQSSRYLVKRTGEKVFLECVQDMDHENMFWYRQDPGLGLRLIYFSYDVKMKEKGDIPEGYSVSREKKERFSLILESASTNQTSMYLCASRDVATISGSTDTQYFGPGTRLTVL.

The chain recombines TRBV4-3 with TRBJ1-5; D is undetermined. Trimming removed 5 bases from V and 0 bases from J, with 8 bases in between. CDR3 size: 14 residues. Germline CDR1 LGHNA, CDR2 YSLEER. CDR3 in amino acids: CASSAGYSNQPQHF. CDR3 sequence (DNA): TGCGCCAGCAGCGCAGGCTATAGCAATCAGCCCCAGCATTTT.

The chain joins TRBV21-1 to TRBJ1-5; TRBD1, the D gene given by the table, was not confirmed from the DNA. TRBV21-1 is a pseudogene. This CDR3 has 19 amino acids. CDR3 region: CASSRRDRVWGVSNQPQHF. The CDR3 region has the DNA TGTGCCAGCAGCAGGAGGGACAGGGTATGGGGAGTAAGCAATCAGCCCCAGCATTTT.

The rearrangement links TRBV14 to TRBJ2-2; tentative D call: TRBD1 (5 bases). The CDR3 consists of 18 residues. Per germline, CDR1 SGHDN and CDR2 FVKESK. Between the trimmed V and J ends, which lost 2 bases and 4 bases, there was a span of 20 bases. The CDR3 DNA sequence: TGTGCCAGCAGCCAACAAGATCCTCAGGACATATCCACCGGGGAGCTGTTTTTT. This sequence encodes CASSQQDPQDISTGELFF.

In this sample, this clone turned up once. The gene calls are TRBV15 and TRBJ2-3; D is uncertain. The CDR3 totals 15 residues. The germline V gene has CDR1 LNHNV and CDR2 YYDKDF (reference sequence). Trimming stripped 0 bases from V and 3 bases from J, with 10 bases between. Here the CDR3 reads CATSRDGTTTDTQYF. DNA for the CDR3: TGTGCCACCAGCAGAGATGGTACGACTACAGATACGCAGTATTTT.

The rearrangement joins TRBV4-1 to TRBJ2-5; D is possibly TRBD1 (6 bases). The CDR3 is 15 amino acids. Trimming took 0 bases from V and 4 from J, leaving 12 bases between them. Germline CDR1 is MGHRA and CDR2 is YSYEKL. The chain's CDR3 is CASSQEGRGRETQYF. The CDR3 nucleotides read TGCGCCAGCAGCCAAGAGGGCAGGGGACGAGAGACCCAGTACTTC.

The rearrangement uses TRBV19 and TRBJ2-1, with a possible D match to TRBD1 (5 bases). The CDR3 is 15 amino acids. CDR1 LNHDA and CDR2 SQIVND come from the germline V gene (reference sequence). Trimming pared 8 bases from V and 4 bases from J, leaving 18 bases between. In DNA form, the CDR3 reads TGTGCCAGTCGTCCCCAGGGAAGCCGTTACAATGAGCAGTTCTTC. Protein sequence: CASRPQGSRYNEQFF.

The V and J genes are TRBV20-1 and TRBJ2-3; 11 nucleotides align to TRBD2. J gave up 4 bases and V 3 bases, and 9 bases lay outside the gene matches. CDR1 DFQATT and CDR2 SNEGSKA come from the germline V gene (reference sequence). CDR3 length: 16 amino acids. The CDR3 spells CSASPQLAGESDTQYF. DNA for the CDR3: TGCAGTGCTAGTCCCCAACTAGCGGGGGAATCAGATACGCAGTATTTT.

The V and J genes are TRBV27 and TRBJ2-1, with TRBD2 matching over 8 bases. The trim removed 2 bases at V and 6 bases at J, leaving 6 bases unmatched. In germline, CDR1 is MNHEY, CDR2 SMNVEV (reference sequence). CDR3 length: 15 amino acids. The CDR3 sequence is CASSLNWLAGNEQFF. The CDR3 coding sequence is TGTGCCAGCAGTTTAAATTGGCTAGCGGGCAATGAGCAGTTCTTC.

The CDR3 coding sequence is TGTGCCAGCAGCCAAGTAGGGACTGCCAATAACTATGGCTACACCTTC. Its translation is CASSQVGTANNYGYTF. The chain is built from TRBV3-1 (or the pseudogene TRBV3-2) and TRBJ1-2; a possible D gene is TRBD1 (5 bases). The germline V gene has CDR1 LGHDT and CDR2 YNNKEL (reference sequence). This CDR3 is built from 16 residues. V gave up 1 base and J gave up 1 base, with 13 bases separating them.